The rows below give T cell receptor beta chains drawn from one sample of a study of identifying expanded T cells in peripheral blood. TCRdb's copy holds only in-frame clones and misses some; the assay was immunoSEQ multiplex PCR. The data show 45,000 to 75,000 clones, about four fifths seen once. The sample was blood. These receptors came from a person between 18 and 75 years old in good health. Both conserved end residues are part of each CDR3. The order of the fields is D gene, V gene, clone size, J gene, CDR3 protein, CDR3 DNA. The D gene is left open where the match is weak. Only part of the rows carry a size: once, few, many, or a class if the clone is expanded.

D gene: TRBD1
V gene: TRBV7-9
clone size: .
J gene: TRBJ2-5
CDR3 protein: CASSPRPGTVKETQYF
CDR3 DNA: TGTGCCAGCAGCCCCCGTCCCGGGACAGTGAAGGAGACCCAGTACTTC

D gene: TRBD1
V gene: TRBV5-6
clone size: .
J gene: TRBJ1-1
CDR3 protein: CASSLVQGKAFF
CDR3 DNA: TGTGCCAGCAGCTTGGTACAGGGGAAAGCTTTCTTT

D gene: .
V gene: TRBV5-1
clone size: few
J gene: TRBJ2-5
CDR3 protein: CASSLLGSRETQYF
CDR3 DNA: TGCGCCAGCAGCTTGTTGGGTTCTCGAGAGACCCAGTACTTC

D gene: TRBD1
V gene: TRBV6-1
clone size: .
J gene: TRBJ2-5
CDR3 protein: CASTEGASQETQYF
CDR3 DNA: TGTGCCAGCACCGAGGGGGCTAGCCAAGAGACCCAGTACTTC

D gene: TRBD2
V gene: TRBV11-2
clone size: .
J gene: TRBJ2-3
CDR3 protein: CASSLGAGGSGTDTQYF
CDR3 DNA: TGTGCCAGCAGCCTGGGAGCGGGAGGCTCTGGCACAGATACGCAGTATTTT

D gene: .
V gene: TRBV6-1
clone size: .
J gene: TRBJ1-3
CDR3 protein: CASRFGNTIYF
CDR3 DNA: TGTGCCAGCAGGTTTGGAAACACCATATATTTT

D gene: .
V gene: TRBV5-1
clone size: .
J gene: TRBJ1-4
CDR3 protein: CASSLAGGRVGEKLFF
CDR3 DNA: TGCGCCAGCAGCTTGGCCGGGGGCAGGGTCGGGGAAAAACTGTTTTTT

D gene: .
V gene: TRBV5-1
clone size: .
J gene: TRBJ1-2
CDR3 protein: CASSLTGIYGYTF
CDR3 DNA: TGCGCCAGCAGCTTGACGGGGATCTATGGCTACACCTTC

D gene: .
V gene: TRBV7-9
clone size: .
J gene: TRBJ1-2
CDR3 protein: CASSLVGREGYTF
CDR3 DNA: TGTGCCAGCAGCTTAGTTGGCAGGGAAGGCTACACCTTC

D gene: .
V gene: TRBV11-2
clone size: .
J gene: TRBJ2-1
CDR3 protein: CASSSWGTGLSYNEQFF
CDR3 DNA: TGTGCCAGCAGCTCATGGGGCACAGGCCTCTCCTACAATGAGCAGTTCTTC

D gene: .
V gene: TRBV7-7
clone size: .
J gene: TRBJ1-6
CDR3 protein: CASSLHYNSPLHF
CDR3 DNA: TGTGCCAGCAGCCTACATTATAATTCACCCCTCCACTTT

D gene: .
V gene: TRBV7-2
clone size: .
J gene: TRBJ2-1
CDR3 protein: CASSSEDRDTYSYNEQFF
CDR3 DNA: TGTGCCAGCAGCTCGGAGGACCGGGACACCTACTCCTACAATGAGCAGTTCTTC

D gene: .
V gene: TRBV29-1
clone size: .
J gene: TRBJ2-5
CDR3 protein: CSVESGAQETQYF
CDR3 DNA: TGCAGCGTTGAATCCGGGGCTCAAGAGACCCAGTACTTC

D gene: TRBD1
V gene: TRBV14
clone size: .
J gene: TRBJ2-5
CDR3 protein: CASSLRTGSKVTQYF
CDR3 DNA: TGTGCCAGCAGCTTGAGGACAGGGTCGAAGGTGACCCAGTACTTC

D gene: .
V gene: TRBV6-5
clone size: .
J gene: TRBJ2-5
CDR3 protein: CASSFAGPRETQYF
CDR3 DNA: TGTGCCAGCAGTTTCGCCGGACCCCGGGAGACCCAGTACTTC

D gene: .
V gene: TRBV6-1
clone size: .
J gene: TRBJ2-7
CDR3 protein: CASSFGTEQYF
CDR3 DNA: TGTGCCAGCAGTTTCGGGACCGAGCAGTACTTC

D gene: .
V gene: TRBV6-1
clone size: .
J gene: TRBJ1-1
CDR3 protein: CASSEARGRETEAFF
CDR3 DNA: TGTGCCAGCAGTGAAGCGAGGGGGAGGGAAACTGAAGCTTTCTTT

D gene: TRBD2
V gene: TRBV4-3
clone size: .
J gene: TRBJ2-4
CDR3 protein: CASSQDRGRGNIQYF
CDR3 DNA: TGCGCCAGCAGCCAAGACAGAGGGAGGGGAAACATTCAGTACTTC

D gene: TRBD1
V gene: TRBV5-3
clone size: .
J gene: TRBJ1-1
CDR3 protein: CARSRDRGAKPMNTEAFF
CDR3 DNA: TGTGCCAGAAGCAGGGACAGGGGAGCAAAACCGATGAACACTGAAGCTTTCTTT

D gene: .
V gene: TRBV7-2
clone size: .
J gene: TRBJ2-1
CDR3 protein: CASSLTSGTFNEQFF
CDR3 DNA: TGTGCCAGCAGCTTAACATCCGGGACTTTCAATGAGCAGTTCTTC

D gene: .
V gene: TRBV6-1
clone size: .
J gene: TRBJ2-7
CDR3 protein: CASSEVGGVGYEQYF
CDR3 DNA: TGTGCCAGCAGTGAAGTAGGGGGGGTGGGTTACGAGCAGTACTTC

D gene: .
V gene: TRBV11-2
clone size: .
J gene: TRBJ2-1
CDR3 protein: CASSRSQGGYEQFF
CDR3 DNA: TGTGCCAGCAGCCGCTCACAGGGCGGCTATGAGCAGTTCTTC

D gene: TRBD1
V gene: TRBV19
clone size: .
J gene: TRBJ1-2
CDR3 protein: CASSTSTGVSGGYTF
CDR3 DNA: TGTGCCAGTAGTACGTCGACAGGGGTTAGTGGTGGCTACACCTTC

D gene: .
V gene: TRBV2
clone size: .
J gene: TRBJ1-2
CDR3 protein: CASSPPGDRDRYTF
CDR3 DNA: TGTGCCAGCAGCCCGCCAGGGGATCGCGATCGCTACACCTTC

D gene: TRBD2
V gene: TRBV5-6
clone size: .
J gene: TRBJ2-2
CDR3 protein: CASSSSGRNTGELFF
CDR3 DNA: TGTGCCAGCAGCTCTAGCGGGAGAAACACCGGGGAGCTGTTTTTT

D gene: .
V gene: TRBV23-1
clone size: .
J gene: TRBJ2-1
CDR3 protein: CASSQSRLALRYNEQFF
CDR3 DNA: TGCGCCAGCAGTCAATCACGCCTAGCGTTGAGGTACAATGAGCAGTTCTTC

D gene: TRBD2
V gene: TRBV10-3
clone size: .
J gene: TRBJ2-5
CDR3 protein: CASSSPLLAGGETQYF
CDR3 DNA: TGTGCCAGCAGTTCCCCCTTGCTAGCGGGGGGTGAGACCCAGTACTTC

D gene: TRBD1
V gene: TRBV10-3
clone size: .
J gene: TRBJ2-3
CDR3 protein: CAISGTESTDTQYF
CDR3 DNA: TGTGCCATCAGCGGGACAGAAAGCACAGATACGCAGTATTTT

D gene: TRBD2
V gene: TRBV5-1
clone size: .
J gene: TRBJ2-1
CDR3 protein: CASSLGLDRDEQFF
CDR3 DNA: TGCGCCAGCAGCCTGGGACTAGATCGCGATGAGCAGTTCTTC